Detailed here is one TCR beta chain. The CDR3 is made up of 13 amino acids. The V gene's germline CDR1 is SGHKS and CDR2 YYEKEE (reference sequence). V dropped 8 bases and J dropped 4; count of bases not matched to a gene: 4. The data belong to a study of T cell changes during pregnancy in multiple sclerosis. This table comes from immunoSEQ multiplex PCR, and its TCRdb copy is limited to in-frame clones, with some not included. The sample consists of tens of thousands of clones, 90% to 95% of them appearing once. Material: peripheral blood, obtained before pregnancy. The receptor was derived from a female donor with multiple sclerosis, enrolled in a pregnancy study. The V and J genes are TRBV5-5 and TRBJ1-2, with 11 bases matching TRBD1. The CDR3: CASGQGAGYGYTF. The CDR3, as DNA: TGTGCCAGTGGACAGGGGGCTGGCTATGGCTACACCTTC.